A selection of T cell receptor beta chains follows, all from one sample in a study of shared clonotypes between healthy human individuals. Assay: immunoSEQ multiplex PCR; the TCRdb copy retains only in-frame clones and omits some. In the table there are 490,000 or so clones, less than 80% of which are singletons. What was sequenced was PBMCs. Receptors were obtained from a woman in her 40s in good health. Some clones in this sample may be carry-over from other donors' samples. Both conserved end residues are part of each CDR3. Each record gives: J gene, V gene, clone size, D gene, CDR3 protein, CDR3 DNA. A D gene is named only where the DNA matches it firmly. Part of the rows lack a size; the others show once, few, many or a class for expanded clones.

TRBJ2-2,TRBV9,-,-,CASSVVWAGELFF,TGTGCCAGCAGCGTAGTATGGGCCGGGGAGCTGTTTTTT
TRBJ2-5,TRBV9,-,-,CASSTGTRGETQYF,TGTGCCAGCAGCACGGGGACACGGGGCGAGACCCAGTACTTC
TRBJ1-1,TRBV27,-,-,CASSLSARSGEAFF,TGTGCCAGCAGTTTATCGGCCCGATCGGGTGAAGCTTTCTTT
TRBJ2-3,TRBV9,few,TRBD2,CASSFSGVDTQYF,TGTGCCAGCAGCTTCAGCGGGGTGGATACGCAGTATTTT
TRBJ1-5,TRBV2,-,-,CASSDGSGSQPQHF,TGTGCCAGCAGTGATGGTTCGGGAAGTCAGCCCCAGCATTTT
TRBJ2-1,TRBV7-3,few,TRBD2,CASSSPGTSLHNEQFF,TGTGCCAGCAGCTCTCCCGGGACTAGCCTTCACAATGAGCAGTTCTTC
TRBJ1-4,TRBV7-2,-,-,CASSLDVLGLSNEKLFF,TGTGCCAGCAGCTTAGACGTACTCGGTCTATCTAATGAAAAACTGTTTTTT
TRBJ2-1,TRBV7-9,-,TRBD1,CASSLPRQGESYNEQFF,TGTGCCAGCAGCTTACCCCGACAGGGGGAATCCTACAATGAGCAGTTCTTC
TRBJ1-6,TRBV10-2,-,-,CASSDAVRFSPLHF,TGCGCCAGCAGTGACGCGGTCCGTTTTTCACCCCTCCACTTT
TRBJ2-3,TRBV5-4,-,TRBD2,CASSQGTSGSTTDTQYF,TGTGCCAGCAGCCAGGGCACTAGCGGCAGCACCACAGATACGCAGTATTTT
TRBJ2-3,TRBV7-6,once,-,CASSLADPDTDTQYF,TGTGCCAGCAGCTTAGCCGATCCTGACACAGATACGCAGTATTTT
TRBJ1-2,TRBV5-1,once,TRBD1,CASSLGDRYGYTF,TGCGCCAGCAGCTTGGGGGACAGGTATGGCTACACCTTC
TRBJ2-5,TRBV9,-,-,CASSVGAEGTQYF,TGTGCCAGCAGCGTAGGGGCAGAAGGGACCCAGTACTTC
TRBJ1-4,TRBV29-1,few,TRBD1,CSVEGGVEGAGEKLFF,TGCAGCGTTGAAGGTGGAGTAGAGGGGGCTGGTGAAAAACTGTTTTTT
TRBJ1-1,TRBV6-5,-,TRBD1,CASSTIPGQGEAFF,TGTGCCAGCAGTACCATCCCGGGACAGGGTGAAGCTTTCTTT
TRBJ2-5,TRBV7-8,-,-,CASSRSRGRGAQYF,TGTGCCAGCAGCCGATCCAGGGGAAGGGGGGCCCAGTACTTC
TRBJ2-5,TRBV11-2,few,-,CASSRIQETQYF,TGTGCCAGCAGCCGGATACAAGAGACCCAGTACTTC
TRBJ2-7,TRBV2,-,TRBD2,CASKGLAGVYEQYF,TGTGCCAGCAAGGGACTAGCGGGAGTCTACGAGCAGTACTTC
TRBJ2-6,TRBV10-3,-,-,CAISEMSGANVLTF,TGTGCCATCAGTGAAATGTCCGGGGCCAACGTCCTGACTTTC
TRBJ2-2,TRBV28,-,TRBD2,CATLNRDRDSGTFTGELFF,TGTGCCACCCTGAACCGGGACCGGGATAGCGGGACATTTACCGGGGAGCTGTTTTTT
TRBJ2-7,TRBV19,-,TRBD2,CASSTLAGARGYEQYF,TGTGCCAGTAGTACACTAGCGGGAGCAAGAGGCTACGAGCAGTACTTC
TRBJ2-7,TRBV18,-,TRBD2,CASSPRTSGSGEQYF,TGTGCCAGCTCACCGCGGACTAGCGGGAGTGGCGAGCAGTACTTC
TRBJ2-2,TRBV7-9,-,-,CASNSLAGELFF,TGTGCCAGCAACTCCCTGGCCGGGGAGCTGTTTTTT
TRBJ2-5,TRBV23-1,few,-,CASSQSYKEGALEETQYF,TGCGCCAGCAGTCAATCCTACAAGGAGGGCGCGTTAGAAGAGACCCAGTACTTC
TRBJ2-7,TRBV14,-,-,CASSQWAGGAYEQYF,TGTGCCAGCAGCCAATGGGCAGGTGGGGCCTACGAGCAGTACTTC
TRBJ2-7,TRBV11-2,few,TRBD1,CASSFWDRNYEQYF,TGTGCCAGCAGCTTTTGGGACAGAAACTACGAGCAGTACTTC
TRBJ2-1,TRBV7-9,-,-,CASSLGWAVEQFF,TGTGCCAGCAGCTTAGGGTGGGCAGTTGAGCAGTTCTTC
TRBJ1-1,TRBV4-3,-,TRBD1,CASSQADRGNMNTEAFF,TGCGCCAGCAGCCAGGCCGACAGGGGGAACATGAACACTGAAGCTTTCTTT
TRBJ2-7,TRBV27,-,TRBD2,CASSPRLAGPSEQYF,TGTGCCAGCAGTCCCCGACTAGCGGGACCCTCGGAGCAGTACTTC
TRBJ1-5,TRBV5-1,-,TRBD1,CASSTGTGGYQPQHF,TGCGCCAGCAGCACGGGGACAGGGGGGTATCAGCCCCAGCATTTT
TRBJ2-7,TRBV18,-,TRBD2,CASSPPGSGRSYEQYF,TGTGCCAGCTCACCACCGGGTAGCGGGAGAAGTTACGAGCAGTACTTC
TRBJ2-2,TRBV5-4,-,-,CASSLAGGGGELFF,TGTGCCAGCAGCTTGGCGGGCGGAGGCGGGGAGCTGTTTTTT
TRBJ2-7,TRBV10-3,-,-,CAISESISTHEQYF,TGTGCCATCAGTGAGTCGATAAGCACCCACGAGCAGTACTTC
TRBJ1-4,TRBV29-1,-,-,CSVYRSGNEKLFF,TGCAGCGTTTACAGGTCGGGAAATGAAAAACTGTTTTTT
TRBJ2-5,TRBV10-3,-,-,CAISEGQETQYF,TGTGCCATCAGTGAAGGTCAAGAGACCCAGTACTTC
TRBJ2-2,TRBV28,once,-,CASSFPLARSTGELFF,TGTGCCAGCAGTTTTCCGCTAGCGAGGTCCACCGGGGAGCTGTTTTTT
TRBJ1-1,TRBV2,-,-,CASSDPQDHTEAFF,TGTGCCAGCAGTGATCCCCAGGACCACACTGAAGCTTTCTTT
TRBJ2-7,TRBV30,-,-,CACWGVYNEQYF,TGTGCCTGCTGGGGGGTATACAACGAGCAGTACTTC
TRBJ2-5,TRBV27,-,TRBD1,CASSWGQGAKTQYF,TGTGCCAGCAGTTGGGGACAGGGGGCGAAGACCCAGTACTTC
TRBJ2-3,TRBV7-9,-,-,CASSYFSNTDTQYF,TGTGCCAGCAGTTACTTCTCCAACACAGATACGCAGTATTTT
TRBJ2-3,TRBV9,-,TRBD2,CASSFGSGATDTQYF,TGTGCCAGCAGCTTTGGGAGCGGGGCGACAGATACGCAGTATTTT
TRBJ1-2,TRBV5-4,-,-,CASSLAGGRTRGYTF,TGTGCCAGCAGCTTGGCCGGGGGGAGGACTCGAGGCTACACCTTC
TRBJ1-2,TRBV4-2,-,TRBD1,CASSQATGVYGYTF,TGTGCCAGCAGCCAAGCGACAGGGGTCTATGGCTACACCTTC
TRBJ2-1,TRBV7-2,-,-,CASSLLVTNNEQFF,TGTGCCAGCAGCTTATTGGTGACTAATAATGAGCAGTTCTTC
TRBJ2-2,TRBV11-2,once,-,CASRLVRGNTGELFF,TGTGCCAGCCGCCTGGTGCGGGGGAACACCGGGGAGCTGTTTTTT
TRBJ1-1,TRBV7-9,-,-,CASDLPVGLEAFF,TGTGCCAGCGACCTTCCCGTGGGACTTGAAGCTTTCTTT
TRBJ1-2,TRBV5-5,-,-,CASSLEREYGYTF,TGTGCCAGCAGCTTGGAGCGGGAGTATGGCTACACCTTC
TRBJ1-1,TRBV29-1,-,TRBD1,CSVDRGLNTEAFF,TGCAGCGTCGACAGGGGTCTGAACACTGAAGCTTTCTTT
TRBJ2-1,TRBV27,-,TRBD2,CASSSGAGGPYNEQFF,TGTGCCAGCAGTTCTGGAGCGGGAGGTCCCTACAATGAGCAGTTCTTC
TRBJ2-1,TRBV2,-,TRBD2,CASSDSSGTSYNEQFF,TGTGCCAGCAGTGATTCTAGCGGCACCTCCTACAATGAGCAGTTCTTC
TRBJ2-7,TRBV11-2,-,-,CASSSEPVFYEQYF,TGTGCCAGCAGCTCCGAACCTGTTTTCTACGAGCAGTACTTC
TRBJ2-3,TRBV2,-,-,CASIGLRWGTDTQYF,TGTGCCAGCATAGGGCTGAGGTGGGGCACAGATACGCAGTATTTT